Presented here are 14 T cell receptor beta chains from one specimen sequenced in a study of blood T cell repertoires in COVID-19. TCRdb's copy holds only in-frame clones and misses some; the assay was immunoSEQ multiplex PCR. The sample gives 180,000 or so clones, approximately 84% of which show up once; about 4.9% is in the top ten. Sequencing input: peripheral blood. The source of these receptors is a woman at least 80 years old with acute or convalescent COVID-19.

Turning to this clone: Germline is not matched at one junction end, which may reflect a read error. The CDR3 region has the DNA TGTGCCAGCAGCCCAAGTGGGTATGGGGGCACGACGCACTTC. Amino acid sequence: CASSPSGYGGTTHF. V and J are TRBV9 and TRBJ1-2; weak D call: TRBD1 (6 bases). Germline CDR1 and CDR2: SGDLS and YYNGEE. This CDR3 comprises 14 residues.

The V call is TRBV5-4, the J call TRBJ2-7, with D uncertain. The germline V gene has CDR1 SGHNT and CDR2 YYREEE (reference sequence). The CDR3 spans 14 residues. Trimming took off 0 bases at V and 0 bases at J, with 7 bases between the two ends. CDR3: CASSLVADSYEQYF. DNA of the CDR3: TGTGCCAGCAGCTTGGTGGCAGACTCCTACGAGCAGTACTTC.

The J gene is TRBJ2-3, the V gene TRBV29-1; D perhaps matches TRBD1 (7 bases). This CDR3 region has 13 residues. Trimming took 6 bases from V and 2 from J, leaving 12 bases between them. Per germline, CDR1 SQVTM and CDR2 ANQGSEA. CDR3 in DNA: TGCAGCGTCGCGGGACAGATCACAGATACGCAGTATTTT. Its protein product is CSVAGQITDTQYF.

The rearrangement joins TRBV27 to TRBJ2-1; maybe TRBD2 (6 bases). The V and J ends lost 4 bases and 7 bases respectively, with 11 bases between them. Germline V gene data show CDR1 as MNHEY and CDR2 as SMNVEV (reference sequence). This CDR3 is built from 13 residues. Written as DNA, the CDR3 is TGTGCCAGCAGTTCTTGGGGGAGGAATGAGCAGTTCTTC. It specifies CASSSWGRNEQFF.

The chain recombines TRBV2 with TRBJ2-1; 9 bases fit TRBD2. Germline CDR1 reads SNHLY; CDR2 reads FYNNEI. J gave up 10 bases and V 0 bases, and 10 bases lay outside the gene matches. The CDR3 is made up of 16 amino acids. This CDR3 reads CASSEAAGLARGEQFF. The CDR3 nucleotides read TGTGCCAGCAGTGAAGCCGCGGGACTAGCACGCGGAGAGCAGTTCTTC.

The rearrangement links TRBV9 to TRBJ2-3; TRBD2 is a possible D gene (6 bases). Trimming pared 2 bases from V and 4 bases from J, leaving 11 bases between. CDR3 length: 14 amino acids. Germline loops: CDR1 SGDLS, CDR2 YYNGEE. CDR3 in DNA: TGTGCCAGCAGCGTGGGCGGGACCGCAGATACGCAGTATTTT. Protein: CASSVGGTADTQYF.

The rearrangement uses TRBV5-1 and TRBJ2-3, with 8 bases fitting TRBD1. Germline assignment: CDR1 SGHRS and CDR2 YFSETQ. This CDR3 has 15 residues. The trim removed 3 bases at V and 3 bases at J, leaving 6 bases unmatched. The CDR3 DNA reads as TGCGCCAGCAGCTCCCAGGGGGCCGGGACAGATACGCAGTATTTT. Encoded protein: CASSSQGAGTDTQYF.

The CDR3 DNA sequence: TGCAGCGTTGGGCGGGGACCCTACAATGAGCAGTTCTTC. It specifies CSVGRGPYNEQFF. The chain has TRBV29-1 and TRBJ2-1, with D possibly TRBD2 on 6 matching bases. Trimming stripped 4 bases from V and 2 bases from J, with 9 bases between. The CDR3 extends over 13 amino acids. Germline loops: CDR1 SQVTM, CDR2 ANQGSEA.

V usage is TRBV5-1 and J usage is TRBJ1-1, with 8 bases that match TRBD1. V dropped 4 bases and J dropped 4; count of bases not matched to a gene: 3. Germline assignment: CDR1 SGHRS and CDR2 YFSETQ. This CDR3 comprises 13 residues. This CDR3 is CASSVDRGTEAFF. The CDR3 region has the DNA TGCGCCAGCAGCGTCGACAGGGGCACTGAAGCTTTCTTT.

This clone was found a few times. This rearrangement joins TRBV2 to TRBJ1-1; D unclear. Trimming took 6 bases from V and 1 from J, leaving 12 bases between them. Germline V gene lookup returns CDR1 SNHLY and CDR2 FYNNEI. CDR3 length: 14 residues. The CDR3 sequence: CASSAWASNTEAFF. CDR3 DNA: TGTGCCAGCAGCGCCTGGGCTTCGAACACTGAAGCTTTCTTT.

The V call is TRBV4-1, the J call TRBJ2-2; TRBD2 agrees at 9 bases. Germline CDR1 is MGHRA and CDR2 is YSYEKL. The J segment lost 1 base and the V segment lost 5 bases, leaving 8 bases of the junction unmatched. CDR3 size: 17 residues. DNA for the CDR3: TGCGCCAGCAGCGGGGAGACTAGCGGAGGGAACACCGGGGAGCTGTTTTTT. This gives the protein CASSGETSGGNTGELFF.

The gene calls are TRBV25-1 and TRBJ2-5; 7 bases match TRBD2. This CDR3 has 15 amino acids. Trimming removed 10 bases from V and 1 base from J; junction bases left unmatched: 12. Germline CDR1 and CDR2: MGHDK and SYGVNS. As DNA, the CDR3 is TGTGCCACCTCCCGGGGGGTAGCGGTCCAAGAGACCCAGTACTTC. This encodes CATSRGVAVQETQYF.

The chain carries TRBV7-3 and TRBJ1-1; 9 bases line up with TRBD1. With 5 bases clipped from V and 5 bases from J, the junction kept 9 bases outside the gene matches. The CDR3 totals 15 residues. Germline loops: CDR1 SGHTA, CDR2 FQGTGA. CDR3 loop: CASSNKQGAGTEAFF. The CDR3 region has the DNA TGTGCCAGCAGCAACAAACAGGGGGCGGGTACTGAAGCTTTCTTT.

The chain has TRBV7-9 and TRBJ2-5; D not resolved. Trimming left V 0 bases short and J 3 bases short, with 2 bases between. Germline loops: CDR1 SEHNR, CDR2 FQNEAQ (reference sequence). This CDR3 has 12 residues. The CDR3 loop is CASSLAEETQYF. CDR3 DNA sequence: TGTGCCAGCAGCTTAGCCGAAGAGACCCAGTACTTC.